The rows below give T cell receptor beta chains drawn from one sample of a study of blood T cell repertoires in COVID-19. This table comes from immunoSEQ multiplex PCR, and its TCRdb copy is limited to in-frame clones, with some not included. Of 270,000 or so clones detected, around 82% appear once; the ten largest clones hold 8% to 9.5%. Sequencing was carried out using peripheral blood. Receptors originate from a woman in her 50s who had recovered from COVID-19. The CDR3 runs from the conserved cysteine through the conserved F or W. D genes are given only for firm matches. Size is omitted from some rows. Given values are once, few, many or a class for expanded clones.

j_call: TRBJ2-7; clone_size: -; v_call: TRBV15; d_call: -; cdr3_nt: TGTGCCACCAGCAGAGGCCCAGGGGTCAACGGTGGATACGAGCAGTACTTC; cdr3_aa: CATSRGPGVNGGYEQYF
j_call: TRBJ2-7; clone_size: once; v_call: TRBV9; d_call: TRBD2; cdr3_nt: TGTGCCAGCAGCGTAGCTGGTGTTGCGGGGGGGCCTCACGAGCAGTACTTC; cdr3_aa: CASSVAGVAGGPHEQYF
j_call: TRBJ2-7; clone_size: -; v_call: TRBV13; d_call: TRBD2; cdr3_nt: TGTGCCAGTAAGACTGGGACTAGCGGGGTGGACGAGCAGTACTTC; cdr3_aa: CASKTGTSGVDEQYF
j_call: TRBJ2-7; clone_size: -; v_call: TRBV24-1; d_call: -; cdr3_nt: TGTGCCACCAGTGAGCCCGCCTTCACAGGGCCCCTCTCCTACGAGCAGTACTTC; cdr3_aa: CATSEPAFTGPLSYEQYF
j_call: TRBJ2-7; clone_size: -; v_call: TRBV7-2; d_call: -; cdr3_nt: TGTGCCAGCAGCTTAGCCACGACAGGACGAGAGCAGTACTTC; cdr3_aa: CASSLATTGREQYF
j_call: TRBJ2-5; clone_size: -; v_call: TRBV5-4; d_call: TRBD2; cdr3_nt: TGTGCCAGCAGCAACCCTATAGCGGGCGACCGAGAGACCCAGTACTTC; cdr3_aa: CASSNPIAGDRETQYF
j_call: TRBJ2-1; clone_size: -; v_call: TRBV3-1/TRBV3-2; d_call: -; cdr3_nt: TGTGCCAGCAGCCAGGGGCTAGGGACCTACAATGAGCAGTTCTTC; cdr3_aa: CASSQGLGTYNEQFF
j_call: TRBJ1-3; clone_size: -; v_call: TRBV18; d_call: -; cdr3_nt: TGTGCCAGCTCACCGGACAGTGGAAGAAACACCATATATTTT; cdr3_aa: CASSPDSGRNTIYF
j_call: TRBJ2-1; clone_size: -; v_call: TRBV9; d_call: -; cdr3_nt: TGTGCCAGCAGCGTAGCAGCGTCAAGCTCCTACAATGAGCAGTTCTTC; cdr3_aa: CASSVAASSSYNEQFF
j_call: TRBJ2-7; clone_size: -; v_call: TRBV18; d_call: -; cdr3_nt: TGTGCCAGCTCACCAGATGAGGACAGAGTTTACGAGCAGTACTTC; cdr3_aa: CASSPDEDRVYEQYF
j_call: TRBJ2-3; clone_size: -; v_call: TRBV5-5; d_call: TRBD1; cdr3_nt: TGTGCCAGCAGCTTGAGCTACCGACAGGGGCCTGACACAGATACGCAGTATTTT; cdr3_aa: CASSLSYRQGPDTDTQYF
j_call: TRBJ2-7; clone_size: -; v_call: TRBV27; d_call: -; cdr3_nt: TGTGCCAGCAGTTTAGTGGCGGGTGAGCAGTACTTC; cdr3_aa: CASSLVAGEQYF
j_call: TRBJ2-4; clone_size: -; v_call: TRBV19; d_call: -; cdr3_nt: TGTGCCAGTACCAGCGGCAGGGCCAAAAACATTCAGTACTTC; cdr3_aa: CASTSGRAKNIQYF
j_call: TRBJ1-2; clone_size: -; v_call: TRBV9; d_call: TRBD1; cdr3_nt: TGTGCCAGCAGTCTGACAGGGGACTACTATGGCTACACCTTC; cdr3_aa: CASSLTGDYYGYTF
j_call: TRBJ1-2; clone_size: -; v_call: TRBV5-4; d_call: -; cdr3_nt: TGTGCCAGCAGCTTGGGGGGCACCGGGACAAAGGGCTACACCTTC; cdr3_aa: CASSLGGTGTKGYTF
j_call: TRBJ2-5; clone_size: -; v_call: TRBV13; d_call: TRBD1; cdr3_nt: TGTGCCAGCAGACGAACAGGGGGCGGAGAGACCCAGTACTTC; cdr3_aa: CASRRTGGGETQYF
j_call: TRBJ1-2; clone_size: -; v_call: TRBV6-1; d_call: TRBD1; cdr3_nt: TGTGCCAGCAAGAGGGGACAGGGGGGAGACTATGGCTACACCTTC; cdr3_aa: CASKRGQGGDYGYTF
j_call: TRBJ2-3; clone_size: -; v_call: TRBV19; d_call: -; cdr3_nt: TGTGCCAGTAGTCCCCGACTAGGGGACACAGATACGCAGTATTTT; cdr3_aa: CASSPRLGDTDTQYF
j_call: TRBJ2-1; clone_size: -; v_call: TRBV7-2; d_call: TRBD2; cdr3_nt: TGTGCCAGCAGCTTAGCGGGGACTAGCAATGAGCAGTTCTTC; cdr3_aa: CASSLAGTSNEQFF
j_call: TRBJ2-7; clone_size: -; v_call: TRBV19; d_call: TRBD1; cdr3_nt: TGTGCCAGTAGTATGGGACCGGGACAGGGGTGGCAGTACTTC; cdr3_aa: CASSMGPGQGWQYF
j_call: TRBJ2-3; clone_size: -; v_call: TRBV30; d_call: -; cdr3_nt: TGTGCCTGGAGGGCAGGCGGGGCCACAGATACGCAGTATTTT; cdr3_aa: CAWRAGGATDTQYF
j_call: TRBJ1-2; clone_size: -; v_call: TRBV6-6; d_call: TRBD1; cdr3_nt: TGTGCCAGCAGCCCTAGGGGGCCTGGGGCCGGCTACACCTTC; cdr3_aa: CASSPRGPGAGYTF
j_call: TRBJ2-2; clone_size: -; v_call: TRBV10-3; d_call: TRBD1; cdr3_nt: TGTGCCACCAGACAGGGTGAGGGCACCGGGGAGCTGTTTTTT; cdr3_aa: CATRQGEGTGELFF
j_call: TRBJ2-2; clone_size: -; v_call: TRBV5-1; d_call: TRBD1; cdr3_nt: TGCGCCAGCAGCACAGGGGCGCCCAACACCGGGGAGCTGTTTTTT; cdr3_aa: CASSTGAPNTGELFF
j_call: TRBJ2-1; clone_size: -; v_call: TRBV9; d_call: -; cdr3_nt: TGTGCCAGCAGCTTAGATAGCTTACCCTACAATGAGCAGTTCTTC; cdr3_aa: CASSLDSLPYNEQFF